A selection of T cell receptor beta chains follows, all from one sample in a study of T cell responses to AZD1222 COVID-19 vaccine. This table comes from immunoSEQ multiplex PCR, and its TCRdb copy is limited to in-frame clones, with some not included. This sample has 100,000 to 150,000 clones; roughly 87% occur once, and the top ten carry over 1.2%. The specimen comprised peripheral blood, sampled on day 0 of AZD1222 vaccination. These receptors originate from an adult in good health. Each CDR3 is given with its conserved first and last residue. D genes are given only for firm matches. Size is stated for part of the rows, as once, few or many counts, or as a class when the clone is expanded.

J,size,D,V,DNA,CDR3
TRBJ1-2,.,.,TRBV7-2,TGTGCCAGCAGCTTAGAACGTTTAAATGGCTACACCTTC,CASSLERLNGYTF
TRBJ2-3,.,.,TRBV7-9,TGTGCCAGCAGCTCCTCGGAAATGGGAGATACGCAGTATTTT,CASSSSEMGDTQYF
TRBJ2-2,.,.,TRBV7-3,TGTGCCAGCAGCAAAAGGCCCCGACAGGTGTCGAACACCGGGGAGCTGTTTTTT,CASSKRPRQVSNTGELFF
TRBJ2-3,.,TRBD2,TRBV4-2,TGTGCCAGCAGCCAAGTGACTAGCGGGGCTAGCACAGATACGCAGTATTTT,CASSQVTSGASTDTQYF
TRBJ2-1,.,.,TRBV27,TGTGCCAGCAGTTTCCGAGGCAATGAGCAGTTCTTC,CASSFRGNEQFF
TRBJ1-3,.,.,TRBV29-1,TGCAGCGTTCAAGGTTCTGGAAACACCATATATTTT,CSVQGSGNTIYF
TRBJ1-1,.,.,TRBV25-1,TGTGCCAGCAGTGTGGGGGTGAACACTGAAGCTTTCTTT,CASSVGVNTEAFF
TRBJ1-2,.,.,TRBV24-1,TGTGCCACCAGTGATGGAGACTATGGCTACACCTTC,CATSDGDYGYTF
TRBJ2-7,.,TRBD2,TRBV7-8,TGTGCCAGCAGCCCGCGCGGGGCGGGGGGGCCATCGTCCGAGCAGTACTTC,CASSPRGAGGPSSEQYF
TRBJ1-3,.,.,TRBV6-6,TGTGCCAGCAGTCTATCCCAGTACTCTGGAAACACCATATATTTT,CASSLSQYSGNTIYF
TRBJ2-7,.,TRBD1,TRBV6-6,TGTGCCAGCAGGGGACAGGGTAGGGACGAGCAGTACTTC,CASRGQGRDEQYF
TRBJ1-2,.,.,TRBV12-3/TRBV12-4,TGTGCCAGCAGTTTAGCCGGATCTGGCTACACCTTC,CASSLAGSGYTF
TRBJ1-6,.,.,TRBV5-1,TGCGCCAGCAGCTTGGCCGGAAGCTCCTATAATTCACCCCTCCACTTT,CASSLAGSSYNSPLHF
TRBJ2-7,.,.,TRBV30,TGTGCCTGGGCCCTTCGGGGCCCGATAATGAGCGAGCAGTACTTC,CAWALRGPIMSEQYF
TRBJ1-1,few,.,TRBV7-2,TGTGCCAGCAGCTACTCCGGGGGGAGGACTGAAGCTTTCTTT,CASSYSGGRTEAFF
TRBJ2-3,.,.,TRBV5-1,TGCGCCAGCAGCTCAGGACAGCCCCGGGGCACAGATACGCAGTATTTT,CASSSGQPRGTDTQYF
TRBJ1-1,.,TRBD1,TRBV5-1,TGCGCCAGCAGCCTTGGACAGGGGTGGGTGGGTAATGAAGCTTTCTTT,CASSLGQGWVGNEAFF
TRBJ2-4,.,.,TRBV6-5,TGTGCCAGCAGTCCGCCCCCACTAAACATTCAGTACTTC,CASSPPPLNIQYF
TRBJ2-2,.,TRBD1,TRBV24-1,TGTGCCACCAGTGATTTGCAAAGGTCAGGGGGAACCGGGGAGCTGTTTTTT,CATSDLQRSGGTGELFF
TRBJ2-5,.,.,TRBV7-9,TGTGCCAGCAGCCGGGGGTTGGGAGAGACCCAGTACTTC,CASSRGLGETQYF
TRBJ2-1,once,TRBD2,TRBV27,TGTGCCGTTTCAGCGGGGCAGGACCGAACCTACAATGAGCAGTTCTTC,CAVSAGQDRTYNEQFF
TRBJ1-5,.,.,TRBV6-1,TGTGCCAGCAGTGAAAGTATGCCCCTAGAGCTCAATCAGCCCCAGCATTTT,CASSESMPLELNQPQHF
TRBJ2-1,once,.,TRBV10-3,TGTGCCATCAGTGAGAGTCAGCCCAATGAGCAGTTCTTC,CAISESQPNEQFF
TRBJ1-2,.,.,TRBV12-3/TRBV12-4,TGTGCCAGCGGCCGGACAGCCGACCGTGGCTACACCTTC,CASGRTADRGYTF
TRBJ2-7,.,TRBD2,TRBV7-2,TGTGCCAGCAGCTTAGGAAGACTAGCGTCCTACGAGCAGTACTTC,CASSLGRLASYEQYF
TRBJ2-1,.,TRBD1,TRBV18,TGTGCCAGCCGGGGCGCGGGGACAGGGGGCGCTGAGCAGTTCTTC,CASRGAGTGGAEQFF
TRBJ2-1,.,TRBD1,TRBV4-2,TGTGCCAGCAGCCAAGCGACAGGGAGCTCCTACAATGAGCAGTTCTTC,CASSQATGSSYNEQFF
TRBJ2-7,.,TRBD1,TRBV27,TGTGCCAGCAGGACAGGGGGAATTGAGCAGTACTTC,CASRTGGIEQYF
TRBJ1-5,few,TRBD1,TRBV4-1,TGCGCCAGCAGCCAAGGGTCCGGGACAGGGTGGGGGCAGCCCCAGCATTTT,CASSQGSGTGWGQPQHF
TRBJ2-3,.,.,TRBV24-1,TGTGCCACCAGTGATCCGGGGGGCACAGATACGCAGTATTTT,CATSDPGGTDTQYF
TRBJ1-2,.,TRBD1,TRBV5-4,TGTGCCAGCAGCTATCAGGGGGCTGGTGGCTACACCTTC,CASSYQGAGGYTF
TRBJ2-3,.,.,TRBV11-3,TGTGCCAGCAGCTGGGAGGGCACAGATACGCAGTATTTT,CASSWEGTDTQYF
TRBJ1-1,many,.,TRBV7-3,TGTGCCAGCAGCTTACAATATAACACTGAAGCTTTCTTT,CASSLQYNTEAFF
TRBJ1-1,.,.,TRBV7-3,TGTGCCAGCAGCTTAGGGTTCGAAAATGTGGCTTTCTTT,CASSLGFENVAFF
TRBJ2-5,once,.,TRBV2,TGTGCCAGCAGTGGTTTCTGGGGCGGGGAGACCCAGTACTTC,CASSGFWGGETQYF
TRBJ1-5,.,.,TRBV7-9,TGTGCCAGCAGCTCCAGAGAGGGTAGCAATCAGCCCCAGCATTTT,CASSSREGSNQPQHF
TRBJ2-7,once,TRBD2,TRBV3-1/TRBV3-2,TGTGCCAGCAGCTCCTTATCGGGGGGGCCTCGGTTCGAGCAGTACTTC,CASSSLSGGPRFEQYF
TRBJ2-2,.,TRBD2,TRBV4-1,TGCGCCAGCAGCCAAGAGACTGCGGGGGGGCGCACCGGGGAGCTGTTTTTT,CASSQETAGGRTGELFF
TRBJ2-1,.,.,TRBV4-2,TGTGCCAGCAGCCAAGATAGCGTAGCCTACAATGAGCAGTTCTTC,CASSQDSVAYNEQFF
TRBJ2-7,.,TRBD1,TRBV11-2,TGTGCCAGCAGCCACCGGGACAGGATTTCCTACGAGCAGTACTTC,CASSHRDRISYEQYF
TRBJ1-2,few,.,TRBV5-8,TGTGCCAGCAGCTTGAAAGGGGCAGTAGGCTACACCTTC,CASSLKGAVGYTF
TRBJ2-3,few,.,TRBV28,TGTGCCAGCAGCCAGCAGGGAGTTAGGTCAGATACGCAGTATTTT,CASSQQGVRSDTQYF
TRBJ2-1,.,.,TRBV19,TGTGCCAGTAGCGGGGGGCAGAGCTCCTACAATGAGCAGTTCTTC,CASSGGQSSYNEQFF
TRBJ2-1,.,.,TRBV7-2,TGTGCCAGCAGCTTAGCGGGGGGGGCAGGTGAGCAGTTCTTC,CASSLAGGAGEQFF
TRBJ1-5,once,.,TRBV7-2,TGTGCCAGCAGCTTATCAAGCAATCAGCCCCAGCATTTT,CASSLSSNQPQHF
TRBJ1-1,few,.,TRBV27,TGTGCCAGCAGTTTATGGTCAGACACTGAAGCTTTCTTT,CASSLWSDTEAFF
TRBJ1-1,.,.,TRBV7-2,TGTGCCAGCAGCCCTAGGACAGTCAAAAACACTGAAGCTTTCTTT,CASSPRTVKNTEAFF
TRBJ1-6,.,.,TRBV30,TGTGCCTGGAGAACTTATAATTCACCCCTCCACTTT,CAWRTYNSPLHF
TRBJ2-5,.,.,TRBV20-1,TGCAGTGCTAGTCAATCGAGGCTAGCGGAGACCCAGTACTTC,CSASQSRLAETQYF